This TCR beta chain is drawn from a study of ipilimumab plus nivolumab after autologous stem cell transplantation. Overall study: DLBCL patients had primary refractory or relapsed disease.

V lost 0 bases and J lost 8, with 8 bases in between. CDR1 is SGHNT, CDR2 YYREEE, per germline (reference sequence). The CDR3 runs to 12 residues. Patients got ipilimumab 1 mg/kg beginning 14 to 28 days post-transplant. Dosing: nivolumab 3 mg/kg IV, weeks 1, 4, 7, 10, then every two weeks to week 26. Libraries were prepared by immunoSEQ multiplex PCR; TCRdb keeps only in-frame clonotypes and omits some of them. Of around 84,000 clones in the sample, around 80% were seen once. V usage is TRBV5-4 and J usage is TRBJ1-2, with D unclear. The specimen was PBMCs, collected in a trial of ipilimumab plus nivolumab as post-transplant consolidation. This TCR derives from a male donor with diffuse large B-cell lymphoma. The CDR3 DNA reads TGTGCCAGCAGCTTGGGATTTGAAGGCTACACCTTC. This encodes CASSLGFEGYTF.